Listed here are 2 T cell receptor beta chains from one sample, sequenced in a study of cytomegalovirus exposure and HLA in healthy donors. Primers included in the PCR were 60 Vbeta and 13 Jbeta primers. Only in-frame clones appear in the TCRdb table, and some are missing; sequencing was by immunoSEQ multiplex PCR. The sample consists of around 200,000 clones, approximately 79% of them appearing once. The source material was PBMCs. The origin of the receptors is a man in his fifties or sixties in good health and CMV-seronegative.

This chain uses TRBV7-2 with TRBJ2-7, with 9 bases lining up with TRBD1. This CDR3 has 13 amino acids. Germline V gene lookup returns CDR1 SGHTA and CDR2 FQGNSA. V shed 6 bases, J shed 6 bases, and the junction held 6 bases outside the gene matches. The CDR3 bases are TGTGCCAGCAGGGGACAGGGAATCGCCGAGCAGTACTTC. Translated: CASRGQGIAEQYF.

Note on this clone: The same CDR3 arises from other DNA sequences in this sample as well. The rearrangement links TRBV6-5 to TRBJ2-7, with 8 bases that match TRBD1. CDR3 length equals 14 residues. In germline, CDR1 is MNHEY, CDR2 SVGAGI. V lost 2 bases, J lost 2 bases, and 2 bases stayed unmatched. The CDR3 protein is CASSYNRGAYEQYF. CDR3 bases: TGTGCCAGCAGTTACAACAGGGGGGCCTACGAGCAGTACTTC.